This T cell receptor beta chain was profiled in a study of human T cells and chemical hapten exposure. Whole-study context: Across its roughly 24 weeks, the study gave patients weekly diphenylcyclopropenone doses to the scalp.

Sample time point: pre-sensitization, week 0. Treatment here: therapeutic diphenylcyclopropenone sensitization with weekly scalp DPC. Prior to each patch test being applied, blood was drawn. Germline lookup yields CDR1 MNHNS and CDR2 SASEGT. The CDR3 runs 13 residues. V gave up 7 bases and J gave up 7 bases, with 17 bases separating them. Many counts were recorded for this clonotype. TCRdb reanalysed the RACE reads using MiXCR and keeps one entry per CDR3 protein. The sample has 60,000 to 75,000 distinct CDR3 sequences, 6.7% seen once. Specimen: whole blood, collected in connection with sensitization to the hapten diphenylcyclopropenone (DPC). The rearrangement links TRBV6-1 to TRBJ2-7; D may match TRBD1 or TRBD2 (5 bases each). The source of this sequence is a woman younger than 45 with alopecia areata. Some clones in this sample may be carry-over from other donors' samples. The CDR3 nucleotides read TGTGCCAGCAACCAGGGACCATTGCGGGAGCAGTACTTC. Protein sequence: CASNQGPLREQYF.